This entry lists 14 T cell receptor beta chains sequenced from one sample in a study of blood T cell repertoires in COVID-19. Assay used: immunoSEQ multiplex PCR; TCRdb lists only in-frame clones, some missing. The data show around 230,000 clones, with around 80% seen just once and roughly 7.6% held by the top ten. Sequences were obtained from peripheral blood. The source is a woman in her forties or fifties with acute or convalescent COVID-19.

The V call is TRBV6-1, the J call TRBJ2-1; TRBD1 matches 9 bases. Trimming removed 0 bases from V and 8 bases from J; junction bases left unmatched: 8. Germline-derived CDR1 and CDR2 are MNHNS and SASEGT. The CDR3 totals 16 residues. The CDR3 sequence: CASSEATGGNSDEQFF. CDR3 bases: TGTGCCAGCAGTGAAGCAACAGGGGGCAACTCGGATGAGCAGTTCTTC.

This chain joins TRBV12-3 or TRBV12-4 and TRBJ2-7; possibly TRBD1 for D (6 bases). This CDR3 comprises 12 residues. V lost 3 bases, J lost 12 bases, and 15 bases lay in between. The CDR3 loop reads CASSLGPSRGYF. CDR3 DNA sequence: TGTGCCAGCAGTTTGGGGCCATCCAGGGGGTACTTC.

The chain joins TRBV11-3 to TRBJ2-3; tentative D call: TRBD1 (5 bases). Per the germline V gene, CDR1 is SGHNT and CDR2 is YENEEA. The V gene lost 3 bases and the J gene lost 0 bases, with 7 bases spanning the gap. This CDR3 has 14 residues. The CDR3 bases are TGTGCCAGCAGCTTCGGACACAGCACAGATACGCAGTATTTT. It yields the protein CASSFGHSTDTQYF.

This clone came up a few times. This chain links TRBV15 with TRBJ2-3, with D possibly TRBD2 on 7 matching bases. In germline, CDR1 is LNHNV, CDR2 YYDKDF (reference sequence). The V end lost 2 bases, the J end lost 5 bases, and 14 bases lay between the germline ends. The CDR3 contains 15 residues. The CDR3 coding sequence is TGTGCCACCAGCAGAAGGCAGGGGAGGGGAGATACGCAGTATTTT. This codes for CATSRRQGRGDTQYF.

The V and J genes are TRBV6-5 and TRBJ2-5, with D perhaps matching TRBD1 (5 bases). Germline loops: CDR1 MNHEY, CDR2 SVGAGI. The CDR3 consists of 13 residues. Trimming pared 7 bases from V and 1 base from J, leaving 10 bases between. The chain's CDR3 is CASNAGIQETQYF. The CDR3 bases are TGTGCCAGCAATGCAGGGATCCAAGAGACCCAGTACTTC.

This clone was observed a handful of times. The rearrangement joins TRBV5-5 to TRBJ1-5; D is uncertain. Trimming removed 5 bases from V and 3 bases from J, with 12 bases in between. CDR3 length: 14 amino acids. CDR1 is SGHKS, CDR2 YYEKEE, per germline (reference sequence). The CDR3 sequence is CASSLRADNQPQHF. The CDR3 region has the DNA TGTGCCAGCAGTCTGAGAGCGGACAATCAGCCCCAGCATTTT.

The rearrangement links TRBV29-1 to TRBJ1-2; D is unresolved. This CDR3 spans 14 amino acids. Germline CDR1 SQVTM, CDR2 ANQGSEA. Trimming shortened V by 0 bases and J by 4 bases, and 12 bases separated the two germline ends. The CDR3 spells CSVEDWASLYGYTF. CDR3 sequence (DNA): TGCAGCGTTGAAGATTGGGCCAGCCTCTATGGCTACACCTTC.

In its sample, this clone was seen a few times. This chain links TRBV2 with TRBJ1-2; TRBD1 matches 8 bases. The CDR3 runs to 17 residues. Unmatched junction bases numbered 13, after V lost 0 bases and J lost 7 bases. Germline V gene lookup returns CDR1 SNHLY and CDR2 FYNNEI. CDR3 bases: TGTGCCAGCAGTGAAGCGCGGAGGACAGGGTCTTCAGGTGGCTACACCTTC. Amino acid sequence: CASSEARRTGSSGGYTF.

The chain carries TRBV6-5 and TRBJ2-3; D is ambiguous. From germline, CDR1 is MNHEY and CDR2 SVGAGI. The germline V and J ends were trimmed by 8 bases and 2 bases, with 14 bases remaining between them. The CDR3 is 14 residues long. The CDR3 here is CASGPAINTDTQYF. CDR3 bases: TGTGCCAGCGGTCCAGCGATTAACACAGATACGCAGTATTTT.

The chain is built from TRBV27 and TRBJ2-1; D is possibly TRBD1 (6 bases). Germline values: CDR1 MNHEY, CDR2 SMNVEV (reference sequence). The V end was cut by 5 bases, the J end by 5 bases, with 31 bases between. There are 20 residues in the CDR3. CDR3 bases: TGTGCCAGCAGTCCCCTGAGGGGGTTACTATTTGGGCCCTATAACAATGAGCAGTTCTTC. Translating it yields CASSPLRGLLFGPYNNEQFF.

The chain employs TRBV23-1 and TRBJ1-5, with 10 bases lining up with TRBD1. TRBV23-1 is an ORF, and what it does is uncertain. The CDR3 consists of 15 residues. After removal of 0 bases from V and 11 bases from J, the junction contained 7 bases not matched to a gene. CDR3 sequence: CASSQSGTGDWSQHF. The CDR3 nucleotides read TGCGCCAGCAGTCAATCCGGGACAGGGGACTGGTCCCAGCATTTT.

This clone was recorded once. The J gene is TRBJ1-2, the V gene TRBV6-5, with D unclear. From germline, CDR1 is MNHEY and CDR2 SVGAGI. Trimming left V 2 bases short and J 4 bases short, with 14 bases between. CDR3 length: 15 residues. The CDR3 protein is CASSYKEGPGYGYTF. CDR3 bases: TGTGCCAGCAGTTACAAGGAGGGTCCGGGCTATGGCTACACCTTC.

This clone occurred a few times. CDR3 DNA: TGTGCCACCAGTGATCCCGGTAGAGCGTCCTTAGGTGAGCAGTTCTTC. This encodes CATSDPGRASLGEQFF. The genes are TRBV24-1 and TRBJ2-1, with D unclear. CDR1 KGHDR and CDR2 SFDVKD come from the germline V gene. V was trimmed by 3 bases and J by 9 bases, leaving 20 bases between them. The CDR3 covers 16 residues.

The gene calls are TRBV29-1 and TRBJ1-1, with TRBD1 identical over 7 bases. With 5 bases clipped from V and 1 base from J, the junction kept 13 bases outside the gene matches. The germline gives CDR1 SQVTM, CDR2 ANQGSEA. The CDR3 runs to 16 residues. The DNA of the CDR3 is TGCAGCGTTTACCGACAGGGAGCGGCGGCGAACACTGAAGCTTTCTTT. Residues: CSVYRQGAAANTEAFF.